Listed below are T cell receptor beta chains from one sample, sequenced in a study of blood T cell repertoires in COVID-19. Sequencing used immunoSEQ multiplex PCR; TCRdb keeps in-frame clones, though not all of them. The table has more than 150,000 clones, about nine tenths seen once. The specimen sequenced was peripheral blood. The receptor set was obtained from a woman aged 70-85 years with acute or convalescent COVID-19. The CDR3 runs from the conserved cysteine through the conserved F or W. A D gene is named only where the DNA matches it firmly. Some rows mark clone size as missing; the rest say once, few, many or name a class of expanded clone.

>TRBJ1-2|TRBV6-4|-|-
TGTGCCAGCAGTGAAGGGGCCAGCAGCTATGGCTACACCTTC
CASSEGASSYGYTF
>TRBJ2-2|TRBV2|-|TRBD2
TGTGCCAGCGACCGGGGGGCGAACACCGGGGAGCTGTTTTTT
CASDRGANTGELFF
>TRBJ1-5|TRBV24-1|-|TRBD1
TGTGCCACCAGTGACGGGACAGGGTTTCAGCCCCAGCATTTT
CATSDGTGFQPQHF
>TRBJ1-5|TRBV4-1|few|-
TGCGCCAGCAGCCAAGACGCAGGGAATCAGCCCCAGCATTTT
CASSQDAGNQPQHF
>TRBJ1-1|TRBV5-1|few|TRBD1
TGCGCCAGCAGCTCGGGGGACAGGGTGAACACTGAAGCTTTCTTT
CASSSGDRVNTEAFF
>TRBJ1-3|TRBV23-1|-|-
TGCGCCAGCAGTCAAGGTTCGCCCGGTGGTCTCTTTGATAGAGTCTCTGGAAACACCATATATTTT
CASSQGSPGGLFDRVSGNTIYF
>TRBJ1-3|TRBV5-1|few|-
TGCGCCAGCAGAGTAGCCGACTCTGGAAACACCATATATTTT
CASRVADSGNTIYF
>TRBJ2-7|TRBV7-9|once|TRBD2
TGTGCCAGCAGCTTGGGGGGGATCTACGAGCAGTACTTC
CASSLGGIYEQYF
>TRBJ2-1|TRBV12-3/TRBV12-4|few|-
TGTGCCAGCAGTTTGCGGACTTCTAATGAGCAGTTCTTC
CASSLRTSNEQFF
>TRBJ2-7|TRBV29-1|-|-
TGCAGCGTTAATGTTGGCAACTACGAGCAGTACTTC
CSVNVGNYEQYF
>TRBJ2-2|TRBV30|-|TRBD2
TGTGCCTGGAGTGGCGGGACTAGGGTCGGGGAGCTGTTTTTT
CAWSGGTRVGELFF
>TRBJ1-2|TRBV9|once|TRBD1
TGTGCCAGCAGCGTAGGTGGGGAACAGGGGGCGATTGGCTACACCTTC
CASSVGGEQGAIGYTF
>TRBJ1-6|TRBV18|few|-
TGTGCCAGCTCACCCAATTTGGACATCCCGAGGTCTTCACCCCTCCACTTT
CASSPNLDIPRSSPLHF
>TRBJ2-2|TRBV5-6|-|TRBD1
TGTGCCAGCAGCCGGATGGGACAGTCGGGTCCCGGGGAGCTGTTTTTT
CASSRMGQSGPGELFF
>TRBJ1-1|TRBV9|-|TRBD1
TGTGCCAGCAGCGACCCTACAGGGGGAGGGTACACTGAAGCTTTCTTT
CASSDPTGGGYTEAFF
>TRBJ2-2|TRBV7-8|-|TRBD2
TGTGCCAGCAGCCTTGGGACTAGCGGGGACACCGGGGAGCTGTTTTTT
CASSLGTSGDTGELFF
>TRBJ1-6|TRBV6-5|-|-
TGTGCCAGCAGTTACTCCAGGGGTCAAAGTTATTCACCCCTCCACTTT
CASSYSRGQSYSPLHF
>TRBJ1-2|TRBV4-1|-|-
TGCGCCAGCAGCCAAGATTATGGGCGCACCTATGGCTACACCTTC
CASSQDYGRTYGYTF
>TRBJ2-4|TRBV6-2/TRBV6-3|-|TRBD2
TGTGCCAGCAGCCGGGGACTAGCGGGATCAAACATTCAGTACTTC
CASSRGLAGSNIQYF
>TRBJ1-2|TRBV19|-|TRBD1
TGTGCCAGTAGTATAATTGGGGACAGAAAAGTCTATGGCTACACCTTC
CASSIIGDRKVYGYTF
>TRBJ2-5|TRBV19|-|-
TGTGCCAGTAGTATAGATCAGGCGGGGACCCAGTACTTC
CASSIDQAGTQYF
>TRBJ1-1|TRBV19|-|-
TGTGCCAGTAGTACCCGGGGGGATTGGAACACTGAAGCTTTCTTT
CASSTRGDWNTEAFF
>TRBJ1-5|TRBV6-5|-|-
TGTGCCAGCAGTTCTTCAGATAGCAATCAGCCCCAGCATTTT
CASSSSDSNQPQHF
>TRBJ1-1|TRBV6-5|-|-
TGTGCCAGCAGTTATGGGGGGGCGGGGAGCACTGAAGCTTTCTTT
CASSYGGAGSTEAFF
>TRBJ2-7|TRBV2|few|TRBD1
TGTGCCAGCAGCCGGGACAGGGAAAGTCTTAAGTACAACGAGCAGTACTTC
CASSRDRESLKYNEQYF
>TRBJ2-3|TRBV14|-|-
TGTGCCAGCAGCCTGGTACTCACAGATACGCAGTATTTT
CASSLVLTDTQYF
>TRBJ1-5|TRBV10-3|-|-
TGTGCCATTAGCGGGGAAGGCAATCAGCCCCAGCATTTT
CAISGEGNQPQHF
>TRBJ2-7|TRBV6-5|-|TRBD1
TGTGCCAGCACTAGGGGGCAGGGGTCGACCTACGAGCAGTACTTC
CASTRGQGSTYEQYF
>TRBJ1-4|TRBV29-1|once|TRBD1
TGCAGCGTCCCCGGGACAGTTAATGAAAAACTGTTTTTT
CSVPGTVNEKLFF
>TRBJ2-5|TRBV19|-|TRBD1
TGTGCCAGTACTCTCTCCGGGACAGCCGTCCGGGAGACCCAGTACTTC
CASTLSGTAVRETQYF
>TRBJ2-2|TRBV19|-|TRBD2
TGTGCCAGTAGTATAGGTACTAGCGGGATAACGAACACCGGGGAGCTGTTTTTT
CASSIGTSGITNTGELFF
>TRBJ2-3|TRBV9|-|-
TGTGCCAGCAGCGTAGGCGTGGAGCCAGATACGCAGTATTTT
CASSVGVEPDTQYF
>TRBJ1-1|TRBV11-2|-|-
TGTGCCAGCAGCTTAGACCGGAGAGAAGGGAGCGGCGGGATCTTT
CASSLDRREGSGGIF
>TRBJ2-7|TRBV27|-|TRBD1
TGTGCCAGCAGTTTAGCGGGGACAGGGCACTACGAGCAGTACTTC
CASSLAGTGHYEQYF
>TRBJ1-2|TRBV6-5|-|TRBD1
TGTGCCAGCAGTTACTCGGAGGGGGCGCGGGGCTACACCTTC
CASSYSEGARGYTF
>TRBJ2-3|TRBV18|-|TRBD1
TGTGCCAGCTCCCCTCGGACAGGGGTCACAGATACGCAGTATTTT
CASSPRTGVTDTQYF
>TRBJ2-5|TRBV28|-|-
TGTGCCAGCAGTTTATTAACCCCTAGGACCCAGTACTTC
CASSLLTPRTQYF
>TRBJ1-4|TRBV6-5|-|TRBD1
TGTGCCAGCAGGTTTTCACAGGGGGCTAATGAAAAACTGTTTTTT
CASRFSQGANEKLFF
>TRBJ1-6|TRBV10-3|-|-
TGTGCCATCAGTGGTACAGGTTCGTCGAATTCACCCCTCCACTTT
CAISGTGSSNSPLHF
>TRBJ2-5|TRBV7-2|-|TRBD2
TGTGCCAGCAGCCCACGACTAGCGGGGGAAGAGACCCAGTACTTC
CASSPRLAGEETQYF
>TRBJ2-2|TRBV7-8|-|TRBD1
TGTGCCAGCAGCCCCCGGGACAGGGATCTCACCGGGGAGCTGTTTTTT
CASSPRDRDLTGELFF
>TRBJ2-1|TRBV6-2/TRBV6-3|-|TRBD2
TGTGCCAGCAGTTATAGCGGGGGCATGGCGAATGAGCAGTTCTTC
CASSYSGGMANEQFF
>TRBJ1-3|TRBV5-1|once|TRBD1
TGCGCCAGCAGCATACAGGGGCCCAACTCTGGAAACACCATATATTTT
CASSIQGPNSGNTIYF
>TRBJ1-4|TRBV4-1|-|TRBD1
TGCGCCAGCAGCCAAGCTGGGACAGGGGTTGAAAAACTGTTTTTT
CASSQAGTGVEKLFF